What follows are 14 T cell receptor beta chains derived from one specimen sequenced in a study of post-analysis software for immune sequencing data. General observations from the study: Five TRBV segments occurring more often in patients than controls included TRBV5-6, TRBV5-1 and TRBV20-1.

Unique molecular identifiers featured in each of the TCR beta cDNA libraries. Each CDR3 protein gets one entry after TCRdb re-called the PCR reads with MiXCR. The table includes approximately 690,000 distinct CDR3 sequences, around 64% detected once. The antigens of these receptors remain unknown. Input material: blood. The receptors originated from a girl aged 2-10 years with multiple sclerosis.

This chain connects TRBV15 to TRBJ2-7; a possible D gene is TRBD2 (5 bases). The better agreement between TRBJ2-5 and the DNA end casts doubt on the J call. The CDR3 has 14 residues. Germline V lookup: CDR1 LNHNV, CDR2 YYDKDF (reference sequence). The CDR3 DNA is TGTGCCACCAGCAAAGAAGGGAGCCCGAAGACCCAGTACTTC. Its translation: CATSKEGSPKTQYF.

This clonotype was detected many times. V is TRBV5-1 and J is TRBJ2-3; no clear D gene. This CDR3 contains 11 residues. CDR1 is SGHRS and CDR2 is YFSETQ in the germline V gene. Trimming took off 0 bases at V and 5 bases at J, with 1 base between the two ends. CDR3: CASSLEDTQYF. For the CDR3, the DNA is TGCGCCAGCAGCTTGGAAGATACGCAGTATTTT.

This sequence joins TRBV2 and TRBJ2-5, with D possibly being TRBD1 (6 bases). The CDR3 runs 15 residues. Germline-derived CDR1 and CDR2 are SNHLY and FYNNEI. V was trimmed by 3 bases and J by 2 bases, leaving 13 bases between them. CDR3 amino acids: CASSDSTGRQETQYF. In DNA form, the CDR3 reads TGTGCCAGCAGTGACAGTACAGGGCGACAAGAGACCCAGTACTTC.

This sequence joins TRBV7-2 and TRBJ2-1; TRBD2 agrees at 11 bases. With V trimmed by 4 bases and J by 10 bases, 9 bases remained unmatched. This CDR3 has 15 amino acids. The germline CDR1 and CDR2 sequences are SGHTA and FQGNSA. CDR3 in amino acids: CASSWGLAEAREQFF. The CDR3, as DNA: TGTGCCAGCAGCTGGGGACTAGCGGAGGCCAGGGAGCAGTTCTTC.

The rearrangement uses TRBV5-1 and TRBJ2-3, with D possibly matching TRBD2 (6 bases). The V gene's germline CDR1 is SGHRS and CDR2 YFSETQ. The CDR3 is made up of 12 amino acids. V was pared by 9 bases and J by 1 base, with 9 bases between. The CDR3 coding sequence is TGCGCCACCAGGGAGGGCACAGATACGCAGTATTTT. Translating it yields CATREGTDTQYF.

The V and J genes are TRBV20-1 and TRBJ2-1, with D possibly TRBD2 on 6 matching bases. With 0 bases removed from V and 4 bases from J, the gap between germline ends came to 13 bases. CDR3 size: 15 residues. CDR1 DFQATT and CDR2 SNEGSKA come from the germline V gene (reference sequence). The CDR3 DNA is TGCAGTGCTAGAGATTTACTAGCCCTATACAATGAGCAGTTCTTC. Protein sequence: CSARDLLALYNEQFF.

This clonotype was picked up a small number of times. The V gene is TRBV7-2, the J gene TRBJ2-3, with D perhaps being TRBD1 or TRBD2 (6 bases each). The germline V and J ends were trimmed by 5 bases and 2 bases, with 20 bases remaining between them. Germline CDR1 reads SGHTA; CDR2 reads FQGNSA. CDR3 length: 17 amino acids. The CDR3 region is CASSPRRGSFYTDTQYF. CDR3 in DNA: TGTGCCAGCAGCCCCAGGAGGGGGAGCTTCTACACAGATACGCAGTATTTT.

The chain has TRBV9 and TRBJ2-3; possibly TRBD1 or TRBD2 for D (5 bases each). Looked up from germline, CDR1 is SGDLS and CDR2 is YYNGEE. Trimming pared 4 bases from V and 1 base from J, leaving 22 bases between. The CDR3 is made up of 18 amino acids. The CDR3 nucleotides are TGTGCCAGCAGCCAAGGGACGGGGCGTACAGAGGGCACAGATACGCAGTATTTT. It yields the protein CASSQGTGRTEGTDTQYF.

Only a few counts were recorded for this clonotype. The rearrangement joins TRBV14 to TRBJ1-2; D gene ambiguous. Germline values: CDR1 SGHDN, CDR2 FVKESK. V was pared by 2 bases and J by 7 bases, with 14 bases between. The CDR3 is 14 amino acids. This chain's CDR3 is CASSQRTRPVGYTF. CDR3 in DNA: TGTGCCAGCAGCCAACGGACCAGGCCTGTTGGCTACACCTTC.

CDR3 protein: CATSDSPGTSGGDNEQFF. The CDR3 DNA reads as TGTGCCACCAGTGATTCCCCCGGGACTAGCGGGGGAGACAATGAGCAGTTCTTC. The V and J genes are TRBV24-1 and TRBJ2-1; TRBD2 matches at 14 bases. Per germline, CDR1 KGHDR and CDR2 SFDVKD. The CDR3 loop spans 18 amino acids. The junction had 7 bases not matched to a gene; V was cut back by 2 bases and J by 5 bases.

The chain is built from TRBV18 and TRBJ2-1; TRBD1 matches 8 bases. CDR1 KGHSH and CDR2 LQKENI come from the germline V gene. V was pared by 0 bases and J by 7 bases, with 8 bases of the junction left unmatched. This CDR3 has 16 amino acids. Written as DNA, the CDR3 is TGTGCCAGCTCACCACCGTTCCAGGGGGCAACTAATGAGCAGTTCTTC. Encoded protein: CASSPPFQGATNEQFF. Looking up the rest from reference TRBV18 and TRBJ2-1 gives the full variable domain: NAGVMQNPRHLVRRRGQEARLRCSPMKGHSHVYWYRQLPEEGLKFMVYLQKENIIDESGMPKERFSAEFPKEGPSILRIQQVVRGDSAAYFCASSPPFQGATNEQFFGPGTRLTVL.

The V call is TRBV20-1, the J call TRBJ2-3; possible D gene TRBD2, 6 bases. The CDR3 is made up of 14 amino acids. Trimming left V 3 bases short and J 1 base short, with 11 bases between. The germline gives CDR1 DFQATT, CDR2 SNEGSKA (reference sequence). Here the CDR3 reads CSAREGARTDTQYF. CDR3 DNA: TGCAGTGCTAGGGAGGGAGCCCGCACAGATACGCAGTATTTT.

This chain connects TRBV6-5 to TRBJ2-5, with TRBD2 identical over 10 bases. V shed 0 bases and J 5 bases; nucleotides not matched to a gene: 24. CDR3 length equals 22 residues. Germline lookup yields CDR1 MNHEY and CDR2 SVGAGI. The DNA for the CDR3 is TGTGCCAGCAGTTACTCGCGGTATTCGAGCGGGGGGGCCAATAGTAAGAGGGAGACCCAGTACTTC. It codes for CASSYSRYSSGGANSKRETQYF.

The J gene is TRBJ2-3, the V gene TRBV4-3; TRBD2 matches at 8 bases. The CDR3 runs to 17 residues. From germline, CDR1 is LGHNA and CDR2 YSLEER. Germline trimming cut 0 bases from V and 3 bases from J; bases unmatched to any gene: 8. The CDR3 nucleotides read TGCGCCAGCAGCCAAGATCGGGAGGGGCCTGGAACAGATACGCAGTATTTT. Its translation is CASSQDREGPGTDTQYF.